The rows below give T cell receptor beta chains drawn from one sample of a study of shared clonotypes between healthy human individuals. Produced via immunoSEQ multiplex PCR; TCRdb's table is partial and in-frame only. The sample lists approximately 2,300,000 clones; less than 95% were seen once. Sequencing input: naive CD4+ T cells from PBMCs. The receptors originated from a man aged 18 to 30 in good health. Some clones in this sample may be carry-over from other donors' samples. Each CDR3 is given with its conserved first and last residue. D genes are given only for firm matches. The size entry is marked missing in some rows and otherwise reads once, few, many or a size class.

>-|-|TRBV7-2|TRBJ2-1
CASSPWARIYNEQFF
TGTGCCAGCAGCCCTTGGGCCAGGATCTACAATGAGCAGTTCTTC
>-|TRBD1|TRBV18|TRBJ2-7
CASSPGTESYEQYF
TGTGCCAGCTCACCGGGGACAGAATCCTACGAGCAGTACTTC
>-|-|TRBV9|TRBJ2-2
CASREGTSTGPGELFF
TGTGCCAGCAGGGAAGGGACGAGCACAGGGCCCGGGGAGCTGTTTTTT
>once|-|TRBV14|TRBJ1-3
CASSQVGQSLSGNTIYF
TGTGCCAGCAGCCAAGTTGGGCAGTCTCTCTCTGGAAACACCATATATTTT
>once|-|TRBV14|TRBJ1-2
CASSQAGYGYTF
TGTGCCAGCAGCCAAGCAGGTTATGGCTACACCTTC
>-|-|TRBV28|TRBJ2-6
CASSLGQALSGNVLTF
TGTGCCAGCAGTTTGGGGCAGGCCTTATCCGGCAACGTCCTGACTTTC
>few|-|TRBV7-9|TRBJ1-5
CASSLAGPASNQPQHF
TGTGCCAGCAGCTTAGCGGGGCCAGCTAGCAATCAGCCCCAGCATTTT
>-|-|TRBV19|TRBJ1-2
CASSIDEGAGYGYTF
TGTGCCAGTAGTATAGATGAAGGGGCTGGCTATGGCTACACCTTC
>once|-|TRBV18|TRBJ2-7
CASSPVWGNYEQYF
TGTGCCAGCTCACCGGTCTGGGGGAACTACGAGCAGTACTTC
>-|-|TRBV5-1|TRBJ2-6
CASSLAQGISSGANVLTF
TGCGCCAGCAGCTTGGCACAGGGTATAAGCTCTGGGGCCAACGTCCTGACTTTC
>-|-|TRBV9|TRBJ2-6
CASSPRPQDSGANVLTF
TGTGCCAGCAGCCCAAGACCCCAGGACTCTGGGGCCAACGTCCTGACTTTC